Each of the 23 T cell receptor beta chains below was sequenced from the same sample in a study of T cell responses to AZD1222 COVID-19 vaccine. Clones were read by immunoSEQ multiplex PCR, and TCRdb kept only the in-frame ones, dropping some. The table lists under 70,000 clones, around 89% of them singletons. The sample consisted of peripheral blood, taken 28 days after the second AZD1222 dose. The source of these receptors is an adult who received the AZD1222 COVID-19 vaccine.

This clone came up a few times. The chain joins TRBV10-3 to TRBJ1-1; D uncertain. CDR3 length: 13 amino acids. From germline, CDR1 is ENHRY and CDR2 SYGVKD. Trimming took off 7 bases at V and 0 bases at J, with 9 bases between the two ends. CDR3 sequence: CAIKSTLNTEAFF. CDR3 sequence (DNA): TGTGCCATCAAAAGTACACTGAACACTGAAGCTTTCTTT.

This chain joins TRBV5-4 and TRBJ2-3; D gene ambiguous. Trimming pared 0 bases from V and 4 bases from J, leaving 9 bases between. Germline V lookup: CDR1 SGHNT, CDR2 YYREEE (reference sequence). The CDR3 covers 14 residues. Written as DNA, the CDR3 is TGTGCCAGCAGCTTGGGGATGAATGCAGATACGCAGTATTTT. Encoded protein: CASSLGMNADTQYF.

The chain has TRBV2 and TRBJ2-7; D is uncertain. Germline CDR1 reads SNHLY; CDR2 reads FYNNEI. This CDR3 spans 11 amino acids. Trimming stripped 4 bases from V and 0 bases from J, with 1 base between. Here the CDR3 DNA reads TGTGCCAGCAGTGTCTCCTACGAGCAGTACTTC. Encoded protein: CASSVSYEQYF.

This clone is labeled as large. This chain links TRBV15 with TRBJ2-1; D is undetermined. V was trimmed by 6 bases and J by 5 bases, leaving 17 bases between them. The CDR3 is 15 residues long. CDR1 and CDR2 (germline): LNHNV, YYDKDF (reference sequence). Here the CDR3 reads CATSLGEYLNNEQFF. The CDR3 nucleotides are TGTGCCACCAGTTTGGGTGAATACCTAAACAATGAGCAGTTCTTC.

V gene TRBV18 combines with J gene TRBJ2-1, with D uncertain. The CDR3 consists of 15 residues. Trimming stripped 2 bases from V and 3 bases from J, with 11 bases between. Per the germline V gene, CDR1 is KGHSH and CDR2 is LQKENI. The CDR3 here is CASSPSSDFYNEQFF. The CDR3 DNA follows: TGTGCCAGCTCACCATCGTCAGACTTCTACAATGAGCAGTTCTTC.

A single count supports this clone. This rearrangement joins TRBV21-1 to TRBJ2-1; the DNA was not compared with TRBD1, the D call given in the table. TRBV21-1 is recorded as a pseudogene. The CDR3 covers 14 residues. The CDR3 sequence is CASSKDPTYNEQFF. The CDR3 DNA sequence: TGTGCCAGCAGCAAAGATCCGACATACAATGAGCAGTTCTTC.

The chain is built from TRBV7-6 and TRBJ2-5, with TRBD1 matching 9 bases. Per germline, CDR1 SGHVS and CDR2 FNYEAQ. This CDR3 has 14 amino acids. V was pared by 5 bases and J by 2 bases, with 3 bases of the junction left unmatched. In DNA, the CDR3 is TGTGCCAGCAGCACCGGGACAGGGCAAGAGACCCAGTACTTC. This gives the protein CASSTGTGQETQYF.

The chain joins TRBV18 to TRBJ2-5; D gene uncertain. The length of the CDR3 is 13 residues. The germline gives CDR1 KGHSH, CDR2 LQKENI. Trimming took 6 bases from V and 2 from J, leaving 10 bases between them. The CDR3 DNA follows: TGTGCCAGCTCGGGCCAACCGCAAGAGACCCAGTACTTC. Its protein product is CASSGQPQETQYF.

The chain carries TRBV6-1 and TRBJ2-7, with D possibly matching TRBD1 (7 bases). Germline CDR1 and CDR2: MNHNS and SASEGT. V was clipped by 1 base and J by 2 bases, with 18 bases between them. This CDR3 has 17 amino acids. DNA of the CDR3: TGTGCCAGCAGTGAAGGGTCACAGGGGAGGCCTACCTACGAGCAGTACTTC. Residues: CASSEGSQGRPTYEQYF.

The J gene is TRBJ1-1, the V gene TRBV6-5; D gene unclear. The V gene's germline CDR1 is MNHEY and CDR2 SVGAGI. CDR3 length: 14 amino acids. V shed 6 bases and J shed 4 bases, with 15 bases lying between them. Here the CDR3 DNA reads TGTGCCAGCAGCTCTCCGGGAAGGACCACTGAAGCTTTCTTT. It translates to CASSSPGRTTEAFF.

This clone was seen a few times. The rearrangement uses TRBV7-2 and TRBJ2-2, with TRBD2 identical over 10 bases. The CDR3 loop spans 18 amino acids. Unmatched junction bases numbered 5, after V lost 0 bases and J lost 1 base. In germline, CDR1 is SGHTA, CDR2 FQGNSA. CDR3 sequence reads: CASSLARGLALNTGELFF. The CDR3 region has the DNA TGTGCCAGCAGCTTAGCTCGGGGACTAGCGTTGAACACCGGGGAGCTGTTTTTT.

V and J are TRBV2 and TRBJ2-3, with 7 bases lining up with TRBD2. J was trimmed by 3 bases and V by 7 bases; bases with no gene match: 7. This CDR3 comprises 14 residues. Germline CDR1 reads SNHLY; CDR2 reads FYNNEI. In nucleotides, the CDR3 is TGTGCCAGCATGGCGGGAGTTCGAACAGATACGCAGTATTTT. As protein: CASMAGVRTDTQYF.

The V call is TRBV3-1 (or the pseudogene TRBV3-2), the J call TRBJ1-5; possibly TRBD1 for D (6 bases). This CDR3 region has 15 residues. The germline gives CDR1 LGHDT, CDR2 YNNKEL (reference sequence). The germline V and J ends were trimmed by 1 base and 3 bases, with 10 bases remaining between them. CDR3 sequence: CASSQARDTNQPQHF. In nucleotides, the CDR3 is TGTGCCAGCAGCCAAGCTCGGGACACCAATCAGCCCCAGCATTTT.

CDR3 amino acids: CASSLLAGGNEQYF. The CDR3 DNA follows: TGTGCCAGCAGCTTACTAGCGGGAGGAAACGAGCAGTACTTC. The chain links TRBV6-5 to TRBJ2-7; 12 bases are shared with TRBD2. This CDR3 has 14 amino acids. With 6 bases clipped from V and 5 bases from J, the junction kept 5 bases outside the gene matches. In germline, CDR1 is MNHEY, CDR2 SVGAGI.

This clone has more than one count but fewer than ten. V and J are TRBV25-1 and TRBJ1-5, with a tentative D call TRBD1 (6 bases). CDR3 length: 17 residues. V lost 1 base and J 9 bases, leaving 22 bases between the germline ends. The V gene's germline CDR1 is MGHDK and CDR2 SYGVNS. The CDR3 sequence is CASSELEGGPRIGPQHF. The CDR3 nucleotides read TGTGCCAGCAGTGAATTAGAGGGGGGCCCAAGGATCGGGCCCCAGCATTTT.

The genes are TRBV6-2 or TRBV6-3 and TRBJ1-5; TRBD1 is a possible D gene (6 bases). V lost 2 bases, J lost 8 bases, and 19 bases lay in between. CDR1 and CDR2 (germline): MNHEY, SVGEGT. This CDR3 region has 16 residues. CDR3 in amino acids: CASSYARTAPREPQHF. In nucleotides, the CDR3 is TGTGCCAGCAGTTACGCCCGGACAGCCCCTCGGGAGCCCCAGCATTTT.

J is TRBJ1-1 and V is TRBV5-1, with unresolved D. V lost 0 bases and J 5 bases, leaving 11 bases between the germline ends. This CDR3 is 14 amino acids long. Per the germline V gene, CDR1 is SGHRS and CDR2 is YFSETQ. The CDR3 region has the DNA TGCGCCAGCAGCTTGGATTGGGGAGGAACTGAAGCTTTCTTT. It yields the protein CASSLDWGGTEAFF.

This clone was detected only a few times. The chain combines TRBV19 with TRBJ1-2; 8 positions match TRBD1. J was trimmed by 5 bases and V by 5 bases; bases with no gene match: 10. Germline CDR1 is LNHDA and CDR2 is SQIVND (reference sequence). The CDR3 is 15 amino acids. The CDR3: CASSGWDRYSYGYTF. CDR3 DNA sequence: TGTGCCAGTAGTGGTTGGGACAGGTATTCTTATGGCTACACCTTC.

The V call is TRBV7-2, the J call TRBJ2-7, with TRBD2 identical over 8 bases. The CDR3 runs to 16 residues. The V gene end was trimmed by 0 bases and the J gene end by 4 bases; junction bases not matched to a gene: 8. Germline loops: CDR1 SGHTA, CDR2 FQGNSA. CDR3 coding DNA: TGTGCCAGCAGCTTAGCCGGGGGGGCCTACCCGTACGAGCAGTACTTC. It yields the protein CASSLAGGAYPYEQYF.

This clone turned up a few times. The chain joins TRBV6-6 to TRBJ2-7; 9 nucleotides line up with TRBD1. With V trimmed by 5 bases and J by 5 bases, 4 bases remained unmatched. Germline V gene data show CDR1 as MNHNY and CDR2 as SVGAGI (reference sequence). The CDR3 extends over 13 amino acids. CDR3 region: CASSGTGRHEQYF. CDR3 nucleotides: TGTGCCAGCAGTGGGACAGGGAGACACGAGCAGTACTTC.

J is TRBJ2-7 and V is TRBV9; D is ambiguous. Trimming took 4 bases from V and 0 from J, leaving 14 bases between them. The CDR3 spans 15 residues. Germline V gene lookup returns CDR1 SGDLS and CDR2 YYNGEE. CDR3 bases: TGTGCCAGCAGCCAACACCCTGACTTCTCCTACGAGCAGTACTTC. Translating gives CASSQHPDFSYEQYF. Complete variable domain (other parts from reference TRBV9 and TRBJ2-7): DSGVTQTPKHLITATGQRVTLRCSPRSGDLSVYWYQQSLDQGLQFLIQYYNGEERAKGNILERFSAQQFPDLHSELNLSSLELGDSALYFCASSQHPDFSYEQYFGPGTRLTVT.

The chain is built from TRBV7-9 and TRBJ1-1; possible D gene TRBD1, 6 bases. This CDR3 comprises 15 residues. Germline CDR1 reads SEHNR; CDR2 reads FQNEAQ (reference sequence). V was shortened by 3 bases and J by 5 bases, with 16 bases between the two germline ends. CDR3 region: CASSLSTGKSTEAFF. DNA for the CDR3: TGTGCCAGCAGCTTGTCCACAGGGAAATCGACTGAAGCTTTCTTT.

V and J are TRBV19 and TRBJ2-3, with D possibly matching TRBD1 (6 bases). From germline, CDR1 is LNHDA and CDR2 SQIVND (reference sequence). There are 16 residues in the CDR3. Trimming stripped 10 bases from V and 0 bases from J, with 20 bases between. CDR3 sequence: CATTTGGDSSTDTQYF. The CDR3 coding sequence is TGTGCCACGACGACAGGTGGCGACTCTAGCACAGATACGCAGTATTTT.